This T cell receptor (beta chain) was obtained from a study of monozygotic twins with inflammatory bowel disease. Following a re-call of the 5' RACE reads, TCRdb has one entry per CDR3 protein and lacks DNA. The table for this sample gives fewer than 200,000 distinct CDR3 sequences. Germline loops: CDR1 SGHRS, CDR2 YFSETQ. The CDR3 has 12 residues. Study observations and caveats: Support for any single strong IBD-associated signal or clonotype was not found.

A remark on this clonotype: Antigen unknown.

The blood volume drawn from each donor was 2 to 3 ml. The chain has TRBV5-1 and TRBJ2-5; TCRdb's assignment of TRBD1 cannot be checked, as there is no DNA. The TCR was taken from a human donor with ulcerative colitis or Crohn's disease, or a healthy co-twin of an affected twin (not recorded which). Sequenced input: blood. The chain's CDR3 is CASNRERETQYF.